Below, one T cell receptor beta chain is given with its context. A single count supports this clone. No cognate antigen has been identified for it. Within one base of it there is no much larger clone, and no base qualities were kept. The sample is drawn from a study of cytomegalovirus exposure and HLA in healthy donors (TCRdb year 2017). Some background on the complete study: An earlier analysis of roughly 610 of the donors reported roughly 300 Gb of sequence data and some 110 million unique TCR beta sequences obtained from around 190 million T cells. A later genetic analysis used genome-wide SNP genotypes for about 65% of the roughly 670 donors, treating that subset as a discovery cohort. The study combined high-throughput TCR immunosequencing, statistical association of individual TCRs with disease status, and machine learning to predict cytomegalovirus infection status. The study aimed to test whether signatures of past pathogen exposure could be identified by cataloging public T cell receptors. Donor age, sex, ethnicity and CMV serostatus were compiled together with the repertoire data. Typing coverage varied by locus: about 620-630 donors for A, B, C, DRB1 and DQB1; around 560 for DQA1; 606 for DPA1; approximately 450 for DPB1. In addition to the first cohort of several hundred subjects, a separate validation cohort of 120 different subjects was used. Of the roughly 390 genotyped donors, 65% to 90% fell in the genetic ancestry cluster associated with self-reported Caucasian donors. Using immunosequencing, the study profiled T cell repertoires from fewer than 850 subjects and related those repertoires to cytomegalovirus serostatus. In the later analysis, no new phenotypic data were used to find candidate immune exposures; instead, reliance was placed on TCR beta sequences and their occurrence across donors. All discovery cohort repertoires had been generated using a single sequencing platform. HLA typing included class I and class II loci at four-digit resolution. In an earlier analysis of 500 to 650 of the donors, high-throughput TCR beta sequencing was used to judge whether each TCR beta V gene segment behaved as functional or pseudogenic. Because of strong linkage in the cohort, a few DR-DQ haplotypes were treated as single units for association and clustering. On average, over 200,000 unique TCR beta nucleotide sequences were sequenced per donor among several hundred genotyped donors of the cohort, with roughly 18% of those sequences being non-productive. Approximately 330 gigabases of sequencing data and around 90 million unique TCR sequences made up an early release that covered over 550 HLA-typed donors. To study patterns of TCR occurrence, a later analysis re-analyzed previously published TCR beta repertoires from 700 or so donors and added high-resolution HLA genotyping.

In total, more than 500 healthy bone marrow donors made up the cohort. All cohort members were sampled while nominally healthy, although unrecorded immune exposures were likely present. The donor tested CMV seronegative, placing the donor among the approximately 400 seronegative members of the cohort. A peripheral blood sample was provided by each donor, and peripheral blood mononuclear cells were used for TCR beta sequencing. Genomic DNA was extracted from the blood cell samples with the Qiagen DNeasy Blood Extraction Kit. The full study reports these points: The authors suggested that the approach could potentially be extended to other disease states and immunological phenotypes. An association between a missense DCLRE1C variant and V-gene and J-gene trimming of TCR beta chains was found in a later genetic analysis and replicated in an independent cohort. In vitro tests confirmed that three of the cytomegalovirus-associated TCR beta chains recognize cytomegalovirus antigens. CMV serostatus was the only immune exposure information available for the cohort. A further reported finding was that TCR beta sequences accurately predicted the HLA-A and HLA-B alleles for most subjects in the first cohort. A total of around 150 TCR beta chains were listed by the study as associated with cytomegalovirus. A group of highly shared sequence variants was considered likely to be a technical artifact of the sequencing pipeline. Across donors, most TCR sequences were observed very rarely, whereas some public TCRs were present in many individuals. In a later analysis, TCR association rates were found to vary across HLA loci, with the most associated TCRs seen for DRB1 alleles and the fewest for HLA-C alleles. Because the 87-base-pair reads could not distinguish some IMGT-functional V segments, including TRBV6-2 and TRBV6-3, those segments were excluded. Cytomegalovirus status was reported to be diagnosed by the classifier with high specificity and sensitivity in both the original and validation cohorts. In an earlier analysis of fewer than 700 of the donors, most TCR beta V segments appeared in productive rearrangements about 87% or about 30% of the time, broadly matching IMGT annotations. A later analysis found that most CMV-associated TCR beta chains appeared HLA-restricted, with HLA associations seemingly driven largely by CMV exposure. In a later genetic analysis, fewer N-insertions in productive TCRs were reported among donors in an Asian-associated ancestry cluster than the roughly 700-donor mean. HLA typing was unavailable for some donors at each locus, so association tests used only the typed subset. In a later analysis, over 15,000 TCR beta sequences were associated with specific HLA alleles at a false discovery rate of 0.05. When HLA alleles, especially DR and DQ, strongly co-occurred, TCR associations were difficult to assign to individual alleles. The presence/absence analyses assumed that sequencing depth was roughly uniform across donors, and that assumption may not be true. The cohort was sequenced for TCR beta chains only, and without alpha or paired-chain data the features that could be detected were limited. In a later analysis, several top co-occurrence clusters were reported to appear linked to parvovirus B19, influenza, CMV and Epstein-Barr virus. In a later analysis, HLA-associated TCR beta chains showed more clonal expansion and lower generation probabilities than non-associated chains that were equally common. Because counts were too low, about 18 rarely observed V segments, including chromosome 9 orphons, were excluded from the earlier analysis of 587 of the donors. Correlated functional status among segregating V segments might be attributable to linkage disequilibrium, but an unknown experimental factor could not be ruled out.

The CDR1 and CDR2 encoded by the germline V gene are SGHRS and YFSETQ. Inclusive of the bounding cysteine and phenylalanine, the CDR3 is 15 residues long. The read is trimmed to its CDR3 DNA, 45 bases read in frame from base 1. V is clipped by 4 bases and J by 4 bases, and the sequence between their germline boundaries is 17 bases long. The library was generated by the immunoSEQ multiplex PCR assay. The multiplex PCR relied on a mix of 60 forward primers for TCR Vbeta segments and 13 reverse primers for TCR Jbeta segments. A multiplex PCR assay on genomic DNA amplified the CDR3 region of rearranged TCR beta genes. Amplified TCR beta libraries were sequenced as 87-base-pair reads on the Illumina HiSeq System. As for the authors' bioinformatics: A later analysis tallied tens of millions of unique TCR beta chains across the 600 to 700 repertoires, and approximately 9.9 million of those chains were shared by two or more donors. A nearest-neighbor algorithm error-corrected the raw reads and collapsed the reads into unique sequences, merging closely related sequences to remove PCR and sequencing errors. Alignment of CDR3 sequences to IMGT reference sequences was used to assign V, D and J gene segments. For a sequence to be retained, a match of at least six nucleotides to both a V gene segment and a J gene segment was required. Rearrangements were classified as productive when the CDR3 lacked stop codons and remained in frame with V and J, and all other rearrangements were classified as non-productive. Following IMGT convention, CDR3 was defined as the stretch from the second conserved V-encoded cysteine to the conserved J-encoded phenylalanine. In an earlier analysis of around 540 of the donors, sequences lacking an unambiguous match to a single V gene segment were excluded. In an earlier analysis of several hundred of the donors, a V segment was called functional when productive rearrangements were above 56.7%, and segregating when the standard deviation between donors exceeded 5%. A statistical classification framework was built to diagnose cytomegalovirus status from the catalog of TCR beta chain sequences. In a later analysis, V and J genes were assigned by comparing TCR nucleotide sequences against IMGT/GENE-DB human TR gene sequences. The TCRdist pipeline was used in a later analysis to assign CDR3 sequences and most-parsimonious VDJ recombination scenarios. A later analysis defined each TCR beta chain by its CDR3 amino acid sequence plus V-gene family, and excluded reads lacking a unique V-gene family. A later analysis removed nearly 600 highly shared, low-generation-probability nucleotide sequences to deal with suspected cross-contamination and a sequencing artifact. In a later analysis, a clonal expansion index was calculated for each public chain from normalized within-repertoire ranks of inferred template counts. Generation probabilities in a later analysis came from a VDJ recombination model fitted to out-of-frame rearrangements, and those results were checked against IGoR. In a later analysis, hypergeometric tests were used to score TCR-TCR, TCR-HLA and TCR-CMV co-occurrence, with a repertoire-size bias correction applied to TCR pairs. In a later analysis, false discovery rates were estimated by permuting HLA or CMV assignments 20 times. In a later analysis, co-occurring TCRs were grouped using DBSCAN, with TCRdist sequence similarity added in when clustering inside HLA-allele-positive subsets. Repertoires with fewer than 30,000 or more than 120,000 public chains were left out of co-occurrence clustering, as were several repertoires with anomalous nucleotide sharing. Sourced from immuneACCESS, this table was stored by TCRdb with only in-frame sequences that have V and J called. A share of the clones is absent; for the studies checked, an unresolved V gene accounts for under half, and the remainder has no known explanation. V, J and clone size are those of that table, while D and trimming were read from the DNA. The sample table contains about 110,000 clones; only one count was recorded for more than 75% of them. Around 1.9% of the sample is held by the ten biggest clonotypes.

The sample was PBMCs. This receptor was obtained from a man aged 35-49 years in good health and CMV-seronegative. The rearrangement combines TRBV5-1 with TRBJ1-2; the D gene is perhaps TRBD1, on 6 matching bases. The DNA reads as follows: TGCGCCAGCAGCCTGGACGTGTGGGGGCTCTATGGCTACACCTTC. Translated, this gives CASSLDVWGLYGYTF.